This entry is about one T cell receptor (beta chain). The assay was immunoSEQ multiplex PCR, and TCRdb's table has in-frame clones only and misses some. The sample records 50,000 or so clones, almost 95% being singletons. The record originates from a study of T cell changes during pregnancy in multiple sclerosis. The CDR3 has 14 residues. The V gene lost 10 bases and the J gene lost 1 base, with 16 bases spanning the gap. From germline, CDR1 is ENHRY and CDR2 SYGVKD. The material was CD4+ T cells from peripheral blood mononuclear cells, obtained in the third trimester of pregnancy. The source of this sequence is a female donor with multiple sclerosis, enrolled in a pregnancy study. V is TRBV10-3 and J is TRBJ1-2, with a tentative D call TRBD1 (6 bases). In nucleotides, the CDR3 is TGTGCCACGAGCAGCAGGGGAAGTAACTATGGCTACACCTTC. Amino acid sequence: CATSSRGSNYGYTF.